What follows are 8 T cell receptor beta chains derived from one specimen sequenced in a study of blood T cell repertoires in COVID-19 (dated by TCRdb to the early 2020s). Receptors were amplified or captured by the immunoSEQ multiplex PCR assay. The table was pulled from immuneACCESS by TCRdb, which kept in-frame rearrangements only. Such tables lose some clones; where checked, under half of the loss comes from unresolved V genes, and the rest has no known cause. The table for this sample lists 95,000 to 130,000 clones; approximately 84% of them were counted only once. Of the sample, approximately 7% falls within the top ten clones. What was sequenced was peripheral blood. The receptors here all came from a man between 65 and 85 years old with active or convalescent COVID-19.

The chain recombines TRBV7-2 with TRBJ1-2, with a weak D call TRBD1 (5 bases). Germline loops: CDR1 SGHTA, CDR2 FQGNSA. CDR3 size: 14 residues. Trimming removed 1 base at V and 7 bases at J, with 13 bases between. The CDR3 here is CASSLEAGHLGYTF. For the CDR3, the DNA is TGTGCCAGCAGCTTAGAGGCTGGACATCTTGGCTACACCTTC.

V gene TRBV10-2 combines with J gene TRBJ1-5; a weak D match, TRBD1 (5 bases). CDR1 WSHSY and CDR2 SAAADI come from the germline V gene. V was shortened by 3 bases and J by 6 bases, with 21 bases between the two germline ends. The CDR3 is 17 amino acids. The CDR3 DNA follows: TGCGCCAGCAGTGAACCGGCGGTAGGGGCGAGGAGTCAGCCCCAGCATTTT. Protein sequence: CASSEPAVGARSQPQHF.

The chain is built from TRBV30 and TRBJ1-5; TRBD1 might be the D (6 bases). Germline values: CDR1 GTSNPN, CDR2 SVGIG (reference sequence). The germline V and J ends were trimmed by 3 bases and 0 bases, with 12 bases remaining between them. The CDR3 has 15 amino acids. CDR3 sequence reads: CAWREGQYSNQPQHF. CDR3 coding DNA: TGTGCCTGGAGGGAAGGACAGTATAGCAATCAGCCCCAGCATTTT.

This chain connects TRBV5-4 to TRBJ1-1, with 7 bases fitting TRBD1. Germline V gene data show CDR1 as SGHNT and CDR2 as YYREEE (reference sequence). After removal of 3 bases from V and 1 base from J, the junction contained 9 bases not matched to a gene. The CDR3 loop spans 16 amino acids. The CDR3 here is CASSYVEGAGNTEAFF. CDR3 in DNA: TGTGCCAGCAGCTATGTAGAGGGGGCGGGGAACACTGAAGCTTTCTTT.

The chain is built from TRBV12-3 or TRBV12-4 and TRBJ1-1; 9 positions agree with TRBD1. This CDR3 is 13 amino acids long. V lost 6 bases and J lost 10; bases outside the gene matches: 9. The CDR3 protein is CASRRTGGNGAFF. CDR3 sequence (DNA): TGTGCCAGCAGAAGAACAGGGGGCAATGGAGCTTTCTTT.

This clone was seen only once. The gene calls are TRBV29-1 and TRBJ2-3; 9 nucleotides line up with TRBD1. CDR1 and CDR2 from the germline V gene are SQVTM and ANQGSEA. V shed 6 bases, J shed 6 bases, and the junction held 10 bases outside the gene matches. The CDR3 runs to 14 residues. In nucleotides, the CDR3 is TGCAGCGTCGGACAGGGGCAAGTGATGGATACGCAGTATTTT. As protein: CSVGQGQVMDTQYF.

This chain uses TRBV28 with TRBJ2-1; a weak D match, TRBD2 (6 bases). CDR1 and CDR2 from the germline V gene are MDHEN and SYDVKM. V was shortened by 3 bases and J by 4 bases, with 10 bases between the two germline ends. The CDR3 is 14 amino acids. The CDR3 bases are TGTGCCAGCAGTTTTAGTAGCGGATACAATGAGCAGTTCTTC. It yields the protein CASSFSSGYNEQFF.

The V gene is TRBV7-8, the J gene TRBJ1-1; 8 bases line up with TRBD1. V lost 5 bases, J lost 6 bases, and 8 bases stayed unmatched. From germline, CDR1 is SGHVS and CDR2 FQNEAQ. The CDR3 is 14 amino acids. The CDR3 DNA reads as TGTGCCAGCAGCACACAGACAGGGGAGGCTGAAGCTTTCTTT. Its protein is CASSTQTGEAEAFF.